This paragraph covers one T cell receptor (beta chain) sequence. These data originate in a study of human T cells and chemical hapten exposure. Trimming cost V 4 bases and J 9 bases, with 13 bases left between them. The CDR3 length is 13 residues. Per germline, CDR1 SEHNR and CDR2 FQNEAQ (reference sequence). Time point indicated: patch test 1, 2 weeks after DPC sensitization. Treatment noted: therapeutic diphenylcyclopropenone sensitization with weekly scalp DPC. In TCRdb, the RACE reads were re-called with MiXCR into one record per CDR3 protein. The sample comprises nearly 350,000 distinct CDR3 sequences, under 8% of which are singletons, and approximately 8.9% rests with the top ten.

The clonotype was recovered from a woman in her late teens or twenties with alopecia areata. Some clones in this sample may be carry-over from other donors' samples. The chain couples TRBV7-9 to TRBJ1-5, with a possible D match to TRBD1 (5 bases). The material was whole blood, obtained in connection with sensitization to the hapten diphenylcyclopropenone (DPC). The chain's CDR3 is CASSSNYGGPQHF. The CDR3 DNA is TGTGCCAGCAGCTCGAATTATGGGGGGCCCCAGCATTTT.